This entry lists 27 T cell receptor beta chains sequenced from one sample in a study of T cells after yellow fever vaccination. TCRdb ran MiXCR on the 5' RACE reads and lists one entry per CDR3 protein. The repertoire includes about 57,000 distinct CDR3 sequences, 6.5% to 9% of them detected once, and 35% to 40% sits in the top ten. The sample was CD8+ T cells sorted from PBMCs, taken 15 days after the yellow fever booster vaccination. These receptors were taken from a man aged 25 to 40 who received the YFV17D yellow fever vaccine.

Ten or more counts support this clonotype. The chain uses TRBV5-6 and TRBJ1-5; D remains ambiguous. CDR1 SGHDT and CDR2 YYEEEE come from the germline V gene. V lost 2 bases and J 5 bases, leaving 8 bases between the germline ends. The CDR3 covers 13 residues. This chain's CDR3 is CASSLSPDQPQHF. The CDR3 coding sequence is TGTGCCAGCAGCTTAAGTCCCGATCAGCCCCAGCATTTT.

For this clonotype: This may be a read error: a much more frequent sequence differs by one nucleotide. This chain joins TRBV10-3 and TRBJ2-7; 7 bases agree with TRBD2. The V gene's germline CDR1 is ENHRY and CDR2 SYGVKD. The CDR3 consists of 11 residues. The CDR3 region has the DNA TGTCCCGGCGGGGAGGGTAACGAGCAGTACTTC. Translated, it gives CPGGEGNEQYF.

This clonotype was detected ten times or more. This chain connects TRBV12-3 or TRBV12-4 to TRBJ2-7; possible D gene TRBD2, 5 bases. Trimming left V 1 base short and J 1 base short, with 11 bases between. This CDR3 has 15 amino acids. The CDR3 loop is CASSLGEGHSYEQYF. Written as DNA, the CDR3 is TGTGCCAGCAGTTTAGGTGAGGGCCATTCCTACGAGCAGTACTTC.

This clonotype was seen repeatedly, ten times or more. This chain connects TRBV20-1 to TRBJ2-2, with 14 bases lining up with TRBD2. CDR3 length equals 14 residues. Trimming at V came to 6 bases and at J to 7 bases, leaving 4 bases not matched to a gene. Germline V CDR1 and CDR2: DFQATT, SNEGSKA (reference sequence). This CDR3 is CSARGTSGSGELFF. CDR3 bases: TGCAGTGCCAGGGGGACTAGCGGGAGCGGGGAGCTGTTTTTT.

This clonotype occurred many times. CDR3 region: CATNRVPLGEQYF. The CDR3 DNA reads TGTGCCACCAACAGGGTACCTCTGGGGGAGCAGTACTTC. The chain links TRBV24-1 to TRBJ2-7, with a weak D call TRBD1 (6 bases). This CDR3 comprises 13 residues. CDR1 and CDR2 (germline): KGHDR, SFDVKD. V lost 8 bases, J lost 7 bases, and 17 bases lay in between.

There are many counts of this clonotype. The chain has TRBV29-1 and TRBJ2-7; D gene unclear. This CDR3 is built from 11 residues. V lost 3 bases, J lost 3 bases, and 6 bases lay in between. CDR1 is SQVTM, CDR2 ANQGSEA, per germline. The CDR3 DNA reads as TGCAGCGTTGATATAAACTACGAGCAGTACTTC. Translation gives CSVDINYEQYF.

This clonotype was picked up many times. The chain carries TRBV29-1 and TRBJ2-1; a possible D gene is TRBD2 (6 bases). Trimming shortened V by 3 bases and J by 10 bases, and 13 bases separated the two germline ends. The CDR3 is 12 residues long. In germline, CDR1 is SQVTM, CDR2 ANQGSEA. The CDR3 DNA reads as TGCAGCGTTGAGCGGGACGTCGGGGAGCAGTTCTTC. This sequence encodes CSVERDVGEQFF.

The count of this clonotype is one. A single base separates this from a much larger clone, so it may be a read error. The CDR3 protein is CAWSFSYNTGELFF. CDR3 nucleotide sequence: TGTGCCTGGAGTTTTAGTTACAACACCGGGGAGCTGTTTTTT. The chain combines TRBV30 with TRBJ2-2, with D unresolved. The V and J ends lost 2 bases and 2 bases respectively, with 9 bases between them. Germline CDR1 GTSNPN, CDR2 SVGIG (reference sequence). CDR3 size: 14 residues.

This rearrangement joins TRBV12-3 or TRBV12-4 to TRBJ2-6, with D possibly called TRBD1 or TRBD2 (5 bases each). Between the trimmed V and J ends, which lost 2 bases and 2 bases, there was a span of 16 bases. This CDR3 is built from 18 residues. CDR3 DNA: TGTGCCAGCAGTTTATTGGGACGGAGGCCCCCTGGGGCCAACGTCCTGACTTTC. This gives the protein CASSLLGRRPPGANVLTF.

This clonotype was counted many times. The chain combines TRBV29-1 with TRBJ2-1; 7 nucleotides align to TRBD2. In germline, CDR1 is SQVTM, CDR2 ANQGSEA. The V segment lost 4 bases and the J segment 12 bases; nucleotides outside the gene matches: 15. This CDR3 spans 14 amino acids. The CDR3 DNA follows: TGCAGCGTTGCCGATAAACCGGTAGCGGGTGGGCAGTTCTTC. As protein: CSVADKPVAGGQFF.

This clonotype was counted at least ten times. The CDR3 region has the DNA TGTGCCAGTCCCCCCGGGGGATCGTTCGGGGTAAACACTGAAGCTTTCTTT. Its translation: CASPPGGSFGVNTEAFF. The genes are TRBV19 and TRBJ1-1; D perhaps matches TRBD1 (5 bases). Germline V lookup: CDR1 LNHDA, CDR2 SQIVND (reference sequence). CDR3 length: 17 residues. V was clipped by 8 bases and J by 2 bases, with 24 bases between them.

This clonotype came up many times. V and J are TRBV27 and TRBJ2-2, with 7 positions matching TRBD1. The CDR3 is 13 residues long. The germline V gene encodes CDR1 MNHEY and CDR2 SMNVEV (reference sequence). Trimming removed 2 bases from V and 6 bases from J; junction bases left unmatched: 0. CDR3 in amino acids: CASSLQGAGELFF. CDR3 DNA: TGTGCCAGCAGTTTACAGGGGGCCGGGGAGCTGTTTTTT.

This clonotype was counted many times. The DNA for the CDR3 is TGTGCCAGCAGTTACTCTCGAGGGGGACTAGCGGGATTCTCCTACAATGAGCAGTTCTTC. Protein: CASSYSRGGLAGFSYNEQFF. This rearrangement joins TRBV6-2 or TRBV6-3 to TRBJ2-1, with 13 bases identical to TRBD2. This CDR3 region has 20 residues. The germline V gene encodes CDR1 MNHEY and CDR2 SVGEGT. Trimming at V came to 0 bases and at J to 0 bases, leaving 8 bases not matched to a gene.

This clonotype was counted ten times or more. This chain joins TRBV15 and TRBJ2-2; 7 nucleotides agree with TRBD1. Per the germline V gene, CDR1 is LNHNV and CDR2 is YYDKDF (reference sequence). With V trimmed by 3 bases and J by 1 base, 2 bases remained unmatched. The CDR3 spans 15 residues. The CDR3 protein is CATSRTGLNTGELFF. CDR3 sequence (DNA): TGTGCCACCAGCAGGACAGGGTTGAACACCGGGGAGCTGTTTTTT.

This clonotype showed up many times. The gene calls are TRBV28 and TRBJ1-4, with D perhaps TRBD1 (6 bases). Trimming cost V 7 bases and J 6 bases, with 15 bases left between them. The CDR3 length is 14 residues. Germline values: CDR1 MDHEN, CDR2 SYDVKM. The CDR3 DNA sequence: TGTGCCAGCACTCTGGGGCAGGGGTATGAAAAACTGTTTTTT. Its protein is CASTLGQGYEKLFF.

In its sample, this clonotype was seen many times. The chain has TRBV30 and TRBJ2-7; TRBD1 matches 10 bases. Unmatched junction bases numbered 9, after V lost 8 bases and J lost 2 bases. CDR1 is GTSNPN and CDR2 is SVGIG in the germline V gene (reference sequence). This CDR3 contains 14 residues. For the CDR3, the DNA is TGTGCCGGGGATGCGGGACAGGGGCCCTACGAGCAGTACTTC. It translates to CAGDAGQGPYEQYF.

This clonotype came up many times. In DNA form, the CDR3 reads TGTGCCAGCAGGACAATGGGGGAGCTGTTTTTT. Its translation: CASRTMGELFF. The rearrangement uses TRBV2 and TRBJ2-2; D gene ambiguous. Per the germline V gene, CDR1 is SNHLY and CDR2 is FYNNEI. CDR3 length: 11 amino acids. The germline V and J ends were trimmed by 6 bases and 8 bases, with 7 bases remaining between them.

This clonotype was recorded at least ten times. The chain is built from TRBV19 and TRBJ1-1, with a possible D match to TRBD1 (5 bases). Trimming took off 3 bases at V and 6 bases at J, with 14 bases between the two ends. The V gene's germline CDR1 is LNHDA and CDR2 SQIVND (reference sequence). The CDR3 runs to 14 residues. The DNA for the CDR3 is TGTGCCAGTAGTATGGTGCAGGGAGGCGCTGAAGCTTTCTTT. It codes for CASSMVQGGAEAFF.

In this sample, this clonotype turned up many times. The chain recombines TRBV28 with TRBJ2-7; a possible D gene is TRBD2 (6 bases). This CDR3 spans 17 amino acids. Germline CDR1 MDHEN, CDR2 SYDVKM. V lost 6 bases to trimming and J lost 1 base, with 22 bases between them. CDR3 sequence reads: CASSSRRLRDLSYEQYF. The CDR3 DNA is TGTGCCAGCAGCTCCCGTCGGCTGCGGGACTTATCCTACGAGCAGTACTTC.

This clonotype showed up many times. The junction departs from the called germline gene at one end, perhaps through a read error. This rearrangement joins TRBV6-2 or TRBV6-3 to TRBJ2-7; D is unclear. The CDR3 totals 11 residues. CDR1 is MNHEY, CDR2 SVGEGT, per germline. The CDR3 is CASSYSHEQYF. Here the CDR3 DNA reads TGTGCCAGCAGTTACTCCCACGAGCAGTACTTC.

This clonotype was counted many times. The chain couples TRBV18 to TRBJ2-1; 7 bases line up with TRBD1. This CDR3 has 15 residues. Germline V gives CDR1 KGHSH, CDR2 LQKENI. Trimming cost V 5 bases and J 2 bases; bases outside gene matches: 6. Written as DNA, the CDR3 is TGTGCCAGCTCAGAAAGGACAGGACCCTACAATGAGCAGTTCTTC. This sequence encodes CASSERTGPYNEQFF.

This clonotype occurred many times. V is TRBV2 and J is TRBJ2-1; D gene uncertain. Trimming shortened V by 9 bases and J by 4 bases, and 10 bases separated the two germline ends. CDR1 is SNHLY, CDR2 FYNNEI, per germline. The CDR3 contains 12 residues. CDR3 sequence reads: CARNAWYNEQFF. The CDR3 coding sequence is TGTGCCAGAAACGCGTGGTACAATGAGCAGTTCTTC.

This clonotype was seen at least ten times. This sequence joins TRBV5-1 and TRBJ2-1, with D tentatively TRBD2 (6 bases). CDR3 length: 14 residues. Germline loops: CDR1 SGHRS, CDR2 YFSETQ. V was cut by 1 base and J by 8 bases, with 13 bases left in between. The CDR3 nucleotides read TGCGCCAGCAGCTTGACGGGAGCTCCGCATGAGCAGTTCTTC. This sequence encodes CASSLTGAPHEQFF.

Regarding this clonotype: A single base separates this from a much larger clone, so it may be a read error. The chain combines TRBV5-1 with TRBJ2-1; 11 bases align to TRBD2. This CDR3 is 15 amino acids long. Unmatched junction bases numbered 5, after V lost 4 bases and J lost 5 bases. Germline loops: CDR1 SGHRS, CDR2 YFSETQ. Written as DNA, the CDR3 is TGCGCCAGCAGCGGGACTAGCGGACTTGACAATGAGCAGTTCTTC. This sequence encodes CASSGTSGLDNEQFF. Drawing the rest from reference TRBV5-1 and TRBJ2-1, the complete variable domain is KAGVTQTPRYLIKTRGQQVTLSCSPISGHRSVSWYQQTPGQGLQFLFEYFSETQRNKGNFPGRFSGRQFSNSRSEMNVSTLELGDSALYLCASSGTSGLDNEQFFGPGTRLTVL.

This clonotype was observed many times. The V and J genes are TRBV20-1 and TRBJ2-7, with 10 bases fitting TRBD2. Germline V gene lookup returns CDR1 DFQATT and CDR2 SNEGSKA (reference sequence). Trimming removed 0 bases from V and 2 bases from J; junction bases left unmatched: 1. The CDR3 runs 14 residues. CDR3 sequence: CSARDTSGTYEQYF. The CDR3 bases are TGCAGTGCTAGAGACACTAGCGGGACCTACGAGCAGTACTTC.

As concerns this clonotype: A read error may be the cause here, since a much bigger clone is one base away. The V gene is TRBV12-3 or TRBV12-4, the J gene TRBJ2-3; 8 bases fit TRBD1. This CDR3 is 15 amino acids long. The CDR3 here is CPSSLGQGASDTQYF. For the CDR3, the DNA is TGTCCCAGCAGTTTAGGGCAGGGGGCTTCAGATACGCAGTATTTT.

This clonotype is a singleton in its sample. The chain employs TRBV7-8 and TRBJ2-5; a possible D gene is TRBD1 (6 bases). The CDR3 is 13 residues long. V shed 9 bases and J shed 5 bases, with 16 bases lying between them. CDR1 and CDR2 from the germline V gene are SGHVS and FQNEAQ. The CDR3 loop is CARGHGPRETQYF. The CDR3 DNA follows: TGTGCCAGGGGACACGGGCCCCGGGAGACCCAGTACTTC.